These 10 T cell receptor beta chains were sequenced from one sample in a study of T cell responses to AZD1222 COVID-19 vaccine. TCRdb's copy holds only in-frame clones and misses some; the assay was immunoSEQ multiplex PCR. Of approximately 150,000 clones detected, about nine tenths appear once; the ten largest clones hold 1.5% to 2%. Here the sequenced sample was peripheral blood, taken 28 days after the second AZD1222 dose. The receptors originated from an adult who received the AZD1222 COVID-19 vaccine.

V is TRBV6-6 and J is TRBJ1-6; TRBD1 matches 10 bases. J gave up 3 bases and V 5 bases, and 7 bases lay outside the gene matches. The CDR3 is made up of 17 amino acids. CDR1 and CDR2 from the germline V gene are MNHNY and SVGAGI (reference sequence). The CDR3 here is CASSPRQGAFYNSPLHF. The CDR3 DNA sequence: TGTGCCAGCAGTCCCAGACAGGGGGCATTCTATAATTCACCCCTCCACTTT.

The CDR3 sequence: CASTQTSGIGYEQYV. CDR3 nucleotide sequence: TGTGCCAGCACCCAGACTAGCGGGATAGGCTACGAGCAGTACGTC. The V call is TRBV6-6, the J call TRBJ2-7; 11 bases fit TRBD2. The J segment lost 3 bases and the V segment lost 7 bases, leaving 8 bases of the junction unmatched. The CDR3 extends over 15 amino acids. The germline V gene encodes CDR1 MNHNY and CDR2 SVGAGI (reference sequence).

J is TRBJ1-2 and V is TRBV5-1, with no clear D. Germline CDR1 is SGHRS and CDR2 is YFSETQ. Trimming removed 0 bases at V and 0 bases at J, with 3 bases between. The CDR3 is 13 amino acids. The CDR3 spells CASSLEANYGYTF. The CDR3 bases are TGCGCCAGCAGCTTGGAGGCTAACTATGGCTACACCTTC.

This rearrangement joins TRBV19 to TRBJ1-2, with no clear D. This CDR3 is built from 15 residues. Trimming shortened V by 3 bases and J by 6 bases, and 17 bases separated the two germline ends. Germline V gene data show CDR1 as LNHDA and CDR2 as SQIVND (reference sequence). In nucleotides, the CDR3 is TGTGCCAGTAGTATCGTGAGTGAAGGGTTCGATGGCTACACCTTC. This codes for CASSIVSEGFDGYTF.

The CDR3 spells CASSLRRLGGTDTQYF. CDR3 nucleotide sequence: TGTGCCAGCAGCTTAAGACGCCTGGGAGGGACAGATACGCAGTATTTT. The chain combines TRBV7-8 with TRBJ2-3; 7 bases are a match to TRBD2. The V and J ends lost 2 bases and 3 bases, in that order; junction bases with no gene match: 8. This CDR3 comprises 16 residues. Germline-derived CDR1 and CDR2 are SGHVS and FQNEAQ. The full variable domain, rest sourced from reference TRBV7-8 and TRBJ2-3, is GAGVSQSPRYKVAKRGQDVALRCDPISGHVSLFWYQQALGQGPEFLTYFQNEAQLDKSGLPSDRFFAERPEGSVSTLKIQRTQQEDSAVYLCASSLRRLGGTDTQYFGPGTRLTVL.

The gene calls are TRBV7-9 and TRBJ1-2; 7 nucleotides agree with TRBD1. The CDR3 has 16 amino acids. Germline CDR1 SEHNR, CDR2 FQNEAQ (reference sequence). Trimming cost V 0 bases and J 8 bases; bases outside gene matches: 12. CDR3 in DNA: TGTGCCAGCAGCTTAGCAAGTTGGGACAGAGGGAGCGGCTACACCTTC. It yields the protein CASSLASWDRGSGYTF.

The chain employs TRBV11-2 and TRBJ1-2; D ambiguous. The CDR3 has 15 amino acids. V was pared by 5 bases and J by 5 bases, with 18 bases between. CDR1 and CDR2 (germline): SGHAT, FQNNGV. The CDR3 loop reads CASSGRAPTLYGYTF. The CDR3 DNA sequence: TGTGCCAGCAGCGGTCGGGCTCCGACACTATATGGCTACACCTTC.

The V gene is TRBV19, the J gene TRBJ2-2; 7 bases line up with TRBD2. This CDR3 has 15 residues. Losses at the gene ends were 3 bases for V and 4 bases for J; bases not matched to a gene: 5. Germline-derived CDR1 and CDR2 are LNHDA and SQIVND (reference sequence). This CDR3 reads CASSILGEGTGELFF. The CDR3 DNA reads TGTGCCAGTAGTATTCTCGGGGAGGGCACCGGGGAGCTGTTTTTT.

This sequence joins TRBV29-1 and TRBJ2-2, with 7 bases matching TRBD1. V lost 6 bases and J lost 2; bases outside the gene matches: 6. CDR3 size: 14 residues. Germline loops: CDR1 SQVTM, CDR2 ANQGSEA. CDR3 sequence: CSVPRDSNTGELFF. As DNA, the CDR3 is TGCAGCGTCCCCCGGGACAGCAACACCGGGGAGCTGTTTTTT.

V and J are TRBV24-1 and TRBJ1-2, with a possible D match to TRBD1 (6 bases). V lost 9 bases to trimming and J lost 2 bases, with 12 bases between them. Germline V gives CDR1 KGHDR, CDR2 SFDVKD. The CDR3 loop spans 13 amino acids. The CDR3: CATARGGNYGYTF. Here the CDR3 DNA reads TGTGCCACCGCGAGGGGGGGCAACTATGGCTACACCTTC.